The next 26 T cell receptor beta chains were all read from a single sample in a study of blood T cells in healthy people across ages. A second about 7 to 12 cycle PCR used barcoded and J-beta primers. MiXCR, applied by TCRdb to the 5' RACE reads, yields one record per CDR3 protein. Of around 800,000 distinct CDR3 sequences listed, around 24% are singletons. This same sample was also taken into another study, of T cells of mothers and their children.

The sequencing input was blood. All receptors come from a boy between 10 and 17 years old in good health.

The chain carries TRBV7-2 and TRBJ2-3; possibly TRBD2 for D (7 bases). The V gene's germline CDR1 is SGHTA and CDR2 FQGNSA. With 5 bases removed from V and 7 bases from J, the gap between germline ends came to 16 bases. The CDR3 contains 14 residues. The CDR3 DNA is TGTGCCAGCAGCCCGGGGGGCGTCAGAAATACGCAGTATTTT. Its protein is CASSPGGVRNTQYF.

This chain links TRBV15 with TRBJ2-1; no reliable D call. Trimming stripped 0 bases from V and 13 bases from J, with 10 bases between. CDR3 length equals 12 residues. CDR1 and CDR2 (germline): LNHNV, YYDKDF (reference sequence). CDR3 residues: CATSRDEQRQFF. DNA of the CDR3: TGTGCCACCAGCAGAGATGAACAGAGACAGTTCTTC.

This sequence joins TRBV28 and TRBJ2-4, with a possible D match to TRBD2 (5 bases). The germline V gene encodes CDR1 MDHEN and CDR2 SYDVKM. This CDR3 contains 13 residues. CDR3 DNA: TGTGCGGGGAGCGGTTCCCTGGGAAACATTCAGTACTTC. Translating it yields CAGSGSLGNIQYF.

This clonotype was found once. The chain uses TRBV6-5 and TRBJ1-1, with 8 bases aligning to TRBD1. The CDR3 is 18 residues long. Germline-derived CDR1 and CDR2 are MNHEY and SVGAGI. J was trimmed by 6 bases and V by 2 bases; bases with no gene match: 17. The chain's CDR3 is CASSYDAAGGLLSPEAFF. The CDR3, as DNA: TGTGCCAGCAGTTACGATGCGGCAGGGGGCTTATTGAGCCCTGAAGCTTTCTTT.

This sequence joins TRBV25-1 and TRBJ1-1; D gene ambiguous. Deletions cut 3 bases from V and 0 bases from J, with 11 bases between. CDR1 is MGHDK, CDR2 SYGVNS, per germline. This CDR3 has 15 residues. CDR3 coding DNA: TGTGCCAGCAGTGATAATAGGTTGATGAACACTGAAGCTTTCTTT. This codes for CASSDNRLMNTEAFF.

The table lists this clonotype with a few counts. The V call is TRBV9, the J call TRBJ2-2; the match to TRBD2 covers 12 bases. This CDR3 comprises 16 residues. Trimming cost V 3 bases and J 8 bases; bases outside gene matches: 8. Germline assignment: CDR1 SGDLS and CDR2 YYNGEE. The CDR3 nucleotides read TGTGCCAGCAGCGAGCTAGCGGGGGGGCCGTCTGGGGAGCTGTTTTTT. Its translation: CASSELAGGPSGELFF.

In this sample, this clonotype turned up a few times. The genes are TRBV2 and TRBJ2-2; no clear D gene. The CDR3 has 15 amino acids. V lost 4 bases and J 1 base, leaving 10 bases between the germline ends. Germline CDR1 reads SNHLY; CDR2 reads FYNNEI. The CDR3 spells CASSVLPGNTGELFF. Written as DNA, the CDR3 is TGTGCCAGCAGTGTTCTGCCGGGGAACACCGGGGAGCTGTTTTTT.

This clonotype came up many times. The chain is built from TRBV6-5 and TRBJ2-1; TRBD2 matches at 9 bases. Germline CDR1 MNHEY, CDR2 SVGAGI. V was pared by 8 bases and J by 7 bases, with 3 bases of the junction left unmatched. The CDR3 is 12 amino acids. CDR3: CASSRGGNEQFF. CDR3 in DNA: TGTGCCAGCTCGCGGGGGGGGAATGAGCAGTTCTTC.

This clonotype was seen a few times. V is TRBV10-3 and J is TRBJ2-3; D uncertain. CDR3 length: 14 residues. V was clipped by 7 bases and J by 6 bases, with 17 bases between them. CDR1 is ENHRY, CDR2 SYGVKD, per germline. In nucleotides, the CDR3 is TGTGCCATCAAGGCGGCTTTTCCTGTGGATACGCAGTATTTT. Its translation: CAIKAAFPVDTQYF.

The V and J genes are TRBV19 and TRBJ2-2; the D gene is possibly TRBD2 (5 bases). The CDR3 extends over 14 amino acids. Germline lookup yields CDR1 LNHDA and CDR2 SQIVND (reference sequence). V was trimmed by 6 bases and J by 6 bases, leaving 14 bases between them. The CDR3 loop is CASRPTRNPGELFF. DNA for the CDR3: TGTGCCAGTAGACCAACTAGAAACCCCGGGGAGCTGTTTTTT.

The table lists this clonotype with a few counts. The V and J genes are TRBV28 and TRBJ2-6; D is uncertain. The germline V and J ends were trimmed by 4 bases and 1 base, with 11 bases remaining between them. The germline CDR1 and CDR2 sequences are MDHEN and SYDVKM. This CDR3 is built from 16 residues. The DNA for the CDR3 is TGTGCCAGCAGTTATGAACGGGCATCTGGGGCCAACGTCCTGACTTTC. The encoded protein is CASSYERASGANVLTF.

This clonotype turned up a few times. The chain employs TRBV5-8 and TRBJ1-4; 7 bases agree with TRBD1. V shed 0 bases and J 5 bases; nucleotides not matched to a gene: 7. Germline V gene lookup returns CDR1 SGHTS and CDR2 YDEGEE. The CDR3 spans 16 residues. The CDR3 DNA reads TGTGCCAGCAGCTTGGAAGGGGACAGTTGGAATGAAAAACTGTTTTTT. This sequence encodes CASSLEGDSWNEKLFF.

V gene TRBV10-2 combines with J gene TRBJ2-5; tentatively, D is TRBD1 (6 bases). Judging by the DNA end, TRBJ2-7 fits better; the J call may be wrong. Looked up from germline, CDR1 is WSHSY and CDR2 is SAAADI. The CDR3 runs to 15 residues. The CDR3 reads CASSPRTVKKNEQYF. The CDR3 coding sequence is TGCGCCAGCAGTCCCCGGACAGTGAAGAAGAACGAGCAGTACTTC.

This clonotype was observed a single time. The chain carries TRBV30 and TRBJ1-2, with no clear D. Trimming took off 3 bases at V and 7 bases at J, with 18 bases between the two ends. CDR1 is GTSNPN and CDR2 is SVGIG in the germline V gene (reference sequence). CDR3 length: 14 amino acids. The CDR3 loop is CAWRDPPQDGGYTF. CDR3 sequence (DNA): TGTGCCTGGAGAGATCCACCTCAAGACGGTGGCTACACCTTC.

CDR3 sequence reads: CATSPRVGQGHYEQYF. CDR3 nucleotide sequence: TGTGCCACCAGCCCCCGAGTCGGACAGGGTCACTACGAGCAGTACTTC. The genes are TRBV15 and TRBJ2-7, with 8 bases identical to TRBD1. V was clipped by 5 bases and J by 3 bases; unmatched bases: 12. The CDR3 contains 16 residues. The germline V gene has CDR1 LNHNV and CDR2 YYDKDF (reference sequence).

J is TRBJ2-7 and V is TRBV3-1, with 7 nucleotides matching TRBD1. V dropped 4 bases and J dropped 7; count of bases not matched to a gene: 4. This CDR3 has 12 residues. Looked up from germline, CDR1 is LGHDT and CDR2 is YNNKEL (reference sequence). Written as DNA, the CDR3 is TGTGCCAGCAGCCCCGACAGGGTGGAGCAGTACTTC. It translates to CASSPDRVEQYF.

This clonotype was found a few times. This chain joins TRBV7-9 and TRBJ1-1, with D unclear. V was pared by 5 bases and J by 0 bases, with 10 bases between. Looked up from germline, CDR1 is SEHNR and CDR2 is FQNEAQ (reference sequence). CDR3 length: 14 amino acids. The CDR3 protein is CASSPVGLNTEAFF. CDR3 DNA sequence: TGTGCCAGCAGCCCCGTTGGCCTGAACACTGAAGCTTTCTTT.

This clonotype was recorded at least ten times. V is TRBV3-1 and J is TRBJ2-7; no clear D. This CDR3 is built from 13 residues. The V gene lost 3 bases and the J gene lost 2 bases, with 8 bases spanning the gap. The germline V gene encodes CDR1 LGHDT and CDR2 YNNKEL (reference sequence). The CDR3 DNA is TGTGCCAGCAGCCATAGGCAGACCTACGAGCAGTACTTC. This sequence encodes CASSHRQTYEQYF.

This clonotype has just a few counts. The rearrangement uses TRBV5-1 and TRBJ1-1; TRBD1 matches 7 bases. Trimming removed 1 base from V and 4 bases from J; junction bases left unmatched: 10. Germline V gene data show CDR1 as SGHRS and CDR2 as YFSETQ. This CDR3 has 16 residues. CDR3 sequence (DNA): TGCGCCAGCAGCTTGAGAGAGACATCAGGGGGCACTGAAGCTTTCTTT. The encoded protein is CASSLRETSGGTEAFF.

This clonotype was observed a handful of times. The CDR3 nucleotides read TGTGCCAGCAGCGGACGGGACAGTTTCCCTCAGGGGGAACCTATCAATGAGCAGTTCTTC. This encodes CASSGRDSFPQGEPINEQFF. The chain recombines TRBV21-1 with TRBJ2-1; the table gives TRBD1 as D, unverified against the DNA. TRBV21-1 is tagged as a pseudogene. There are 20 residues in the CDR3.

The table lists this clonotype with a count of one. The V and J genes are TRBV20-1 and TRBJ1-1, with D possibly TRBD1 on 5 matching bases. CDR3 length: 14 amino acids. Trimming shortened V by 1 base and J by 0 bases, and 9 bases separated the two germline ends. In germline, CDR1 is DFQATT, CDR2 SNEGSKA (reference sequence). The CDR3 is CSARADNMNTEAFF. The CDR3 nucleotides are TGCAGTGCTAGAGCGGACAATATGAACACTGAAGCTTTCTTT.

The chain links TRBV20-1 to TRBJ1-2; 9 nucleotides align to TRBD1. V trimming: 5 bases; J trimming: 4 bases; junction bases outside the gene matches: 8. CDR3 size: 14 residues. Germline CDR1 DFQATT, CDR2 SNEGSKA (reference sequence). CDR3: CSAWGQGTSYGYTF. In DNA, the CDR3 is TGCAGTGCTTGGGGACAGGGAACGAGCTATGGCTACACCTTC.

This clonotype was picked up a small number of times. The gene calls are TRBV5-1 and TRBJ2-5; no reliable D call. Germline CDR1 and CDR2: SGHRS and YFSETQ. Trimming removed 0 bases from V and 5 bases from J, with 11 bases in between. The CDR3 spans 14 residues. CDR3 loop: CASSLDRVLETQYF. The DNA of the CDR3 is TGCGCCAGCAGCTTGGATAGGGTACTGGAGACCCAGTACTTC.

The chain uses TRBV7-7 and TRBJ2-5; 11 nucleotides match TRBD2. Germline-derived CDR1 and CDR2 are SSHAT and FNYEAQ (reference sequence). This CDR3 is built from 17 residues. Unmatched junction bases numbered 6, after V lost 1 base and J lost 2 bases. The CDR3 loop is CASSLGGLAEIQETQYF. The CDR3 DNA follows: TGTGCCAGCAGCTTAGGGGGACTAGCGGAGATTCAAGAGACCCAGTACTTC.

The rearrangement links TRBV7-2 to TRBJ1-6, with D uncertain. CDR1 SGHTA and CDR2 FQGNSA come from the germline V gene. Trimming shortened V by 4 bases and J by 7 bases, and 11 bases separated the two germline ends. The length of the CDR3 is 14 residues. The CDR3 spells CASSSIYGNSPLHF. Here the CDR3 DNA reads TGTGCCAGCAGCTCCATATACGGGAATTCACCCCTCCACTTT.

This clonotype was recorded a few times. V is TRBV5-6 and J is TRBJ1-4; 9 nucleotides align to TRBD1. Germline V lookup: CDR1 SGHDT, CDR2 YYEEEE. Trimming removed 1 base from V and 4 bases from J; junction bases left unmatched: 2. CDR3 length equals 15 residues. The CDR3 spells CASSLPGQGNEKLFF. The CDR3 DNA reads TGTGCCAGCAGCTTGCCGGGACAGGGTAATGAAAAACTGTTTTTT.